This T cell receptor (beta chain) came from a study of shared clonotypes between healthy human individuals. Overall study findings and caveats: Relative to their counterparts shared across all four donors, non-shared clonotypes exhibited diminished generation probabilities.

Researchers ran the assay at a deep level. TCRdb keeps only in-frame clones here, not all; method: immunoSEQ multiplex PCR. Here the sample spans under 2,000,000 clones, about 94% being singletons. This CDR3 is 14 amino acids long. The germline V gene has CDR1 ENHRY and CDR2 SYGVKD. Trimming took off 2 bases at V and 2 bases at J, with 9 bases between the two ends. The naive CD8 population came from CD45RO-negative cells selected for CCR7, without terminally differentiated effector memory CD45RA+ cells. About this clone: Its matching antigen is unknown.

The clonotype was recovered from a man in his late teens or twenties in good health. What was sequenced was naive CD8+ T cells sorted from blood. The chain uses TRBV10-3 and TRBJ1-2; D call uncertain. This CDR3 reads CAISEVETNYGYTF. CDR3 nucleotide sequence: TGTGCCATCAGTGAGGTGGAGACGAACTATGGCTACACCTTC.